The T cell receptor (beta chain) described here comes from a study of cytomegalovirus exposure and HLA in healthy donors. Overall study findings and caveats: In a later analysis, TCR association rates varied by HLA locus: DRB1 most, HLA-C fewest. Analysis performed later showed TCR beta chains linked to HLA being more clonally expanded than equally common others. Sequencing likely generated an artifact that appeared as a cluster of highly shared sequence variants.

The length of the CDR3 is 18 residues. Per the germline V gene, CDR1 is SGDLS and CDR2 is YYNGEE. V lost 0 bases and J lost 0, with 13 bases in between. Details on this clone: Its antigen is unidentified.

In the PCR, 60 Vbeta and 13 Jbeta primers were used. This table comes from immunoSEQ multiplex PCR, and its TCRdb copy is limited to in-frame clones, with some not included. The sample records some 200,000 clones, around 75% being singletons. This TCR came from a male donor in good health and CMV-seropositive. The chain uses TRBV9 and TRBJ2-6, with TRBD1 as a possible D gene (6 bases). Sequencing was performed on PBMCs. The CDR3, as DNA: TGTGCCAGCAGCGTAGCTCCAGGGGTTGGCTCTGGGGCCAACGTCCTGACTTTC. This gives the protein CASSVAPGVGSGANVLTF.